These T cell receptor beta chains were read from a single sample in a study of naive and memory T cell subsets. TCRdb reprocessed the UMI-ligation and nested PCR reads via MiXCR and lists one record per CDR3 protein. This table holds over 130,000 distinct CDR3 sequences, approximately 21% found once. Sample: naive CD8+ T cells from blood. The receptors here all came from a human donor in good health. Each CDR3 is given with its conserved first and last residue. The order of the fields is V gene, clone size, J gene, D gene, CDR3 protein, CDR3 DNA. D genes are given only for firm matches. Size tells how often a clone was seen (once, few, many) or the class of an expanded clone, and some rows leave it out.

>TRBV28|few|TRBJ2-1|TRBD2
CASSLYPATSGVYNEQFF
TGTGCCAGCAGTTTATACCCCGCTACTAGCGGGGTTTACAATGAGCAGTTCTTC
>TRBV11-2|few|TRBJ2-6|.
CASSGIGPGRSGANVLTF
TGTGCCAGCAGTGGGATCGGACCCGGTCGCTCTGGGGCCAACGTCCTGACTTTC
>TRBV6-2/TRBV6-3|.|TRBJ2-1|.
CASSQDPFGVYNEQFF
TGTGCCAGCAGCCAAGACCCTTTTGGCGTCTACAATGAGCAGTTCTTC
>TRBV19|.|TRBJ1-5|TRBD1
CASSTRGAGNQPQHF
TGTGCCAGTAGCACCAGGGGGGCAGGCAATCAGCCCCAGCATTTT
>TRBV4-1|few|TRBJ2-3|.
CASSQLFPPSGRTDTQYF
TGCGCCAGCAGCCAACTCTTCCCCCCTAGTGGGAGAACAGATACGCAGTATTTT
>TRBV30|.|TRBJ2-5|.
CAWTGGWKETQYF
TGTGCCTGGACAGGCGGGTGGAAAGAGACCCAGTACTTC
>TRBV4-3|few|TRBJ1-1|.
CASSQDTGTEAFF
TGCGCCAGCAGCCAAGATACCGGCACTGAAGCTTTCTTT
>TRBV20-1|.|TRBJ2-2|.
CSAASGNTGELFF
TGCAGTGCCGCCAGCGGGAACACCGGGGAGCTGTTTTTT
>TRBV19|.|TRBJ1-2|.
CASSLGDAGGYTF
TGTGCCAGTAGCCTAGGGGACGCTGGTGGCTACACCTTC
>TRBV28|few|TRBJ2-3|.
CASRPKGTRWTDTQYF
TGTGCCAGCAGACCTAAAGGGACAAGGTGGACAGATACGCAGTATTTT
>TRBV7-9|few|TRBJ1-2|TRBD1
CASSSWDSPDYTF
TGTGCCAGCAGCTCCTGGGACAGTCCCGACTACACCTTC
>TRBV28|many|TRBJ2-7|TRBD1
CASNDRAAYEQYF
TGTGCCAGCAATGACAGGGCCGCCTACGAGCAGTACTTC
>TRBV2|many|TRBJ2-1|.
CASSGTEQFF
TGTGCCAGCAGCGGGACCGAGCAGTTCTTC
>TRBV27|.|TRBJ1-1|TRBD1
CATKTTGGNTEAFF
TGTGCCACCAAAACGACAGGGGGGAACACTGAAGCTTTCTTT
>TRBV29-1|.|TRBJ2-2|.
CSVEGDTNTGELFF
TGCAGCGTTGAGGGGGACACAAACACCGGGGAGCTGTTTTTT
>TRBV12-3/TRBV12-4|few|TRBJ2-6|.
CASSPWTDYPSGANVLTF
TGTGCCAGCAGTCCCTGGACAGACTACCCTTCTGGGGCCAACGTCCTGACTTTC
>TRBV9|.|TRBJ2-7|.
CASSPGLRISSYEQYF
TGTGCCAGCAGCCCGGGACTCCGTATCAGCTCCTACGAGCAGTACTTC
>TRBV28|.|TRBJ2-5|.
CASSQEVQETQYF
TGTGCCAGCAGTCAGGAGGTCCAAGAGACCCAGTACTTC
>TRBV28|.|TRBJ2-1|.
CASSTTVYSYNEQFF
TGTGCCAGCAGTACGACAGTATACTCCTACAATGAGCAGTTCTTC
>TRBV29-1|few|TRBJ2-1|TRBD2
CSVEGSGTTYNEQFF
TGCAGCGTTGAGGGAAGCGGGACCACCTACAATGAGCAGTTCTTC
>TRBV20-1|few|TRBJ2-1|TRBD2
CSATEREPYNEQFF
TGCAGTGCTACCGAGCGGGAGCCCTACAATGAGCAGTTCTTC
>TRBV4-1|.|TRBJ2-7|.
CASSQDLDETYEQYF
TGCGCCAGCAGCCAAGATCTTGACGAAACCTACGAGCAGTACTTC
>TRBV5-1|.|TRBJ1-5|.
CASSLEDMNQPQHF
TGCGCCAGCAGCTTGGAGGACATGAATCAGCCCCAGCATTTT
>TRBV2|.|TRBJ2-5|.
CARGTADKETQYF
TGTGCCAGAGGAACGGCGGACAAAGAGACCCAGTACTTC
>TRBV7-8|.|TRBJ2-2|.
CASSHAGAGTGELFF
TGTGCCAGCAGCCACGCGGGGGCAGGCACCGGGGAGCTGTTTTTT
>TRBV20-1|few|TRBJ2-2|.
CSARDFQHDTGELFF
TGCAGTGCTAGAGATTTCCAGCACGACACCGGGGAGCTGTTTTTT
>TRBV25-1|once|TRBJ2-1|.
CASSEYFFSGEMGDDEQFF
TGTGCCAGCAGTGAATATTTTTTTTCGGGCGAAATGGGGGACGATGAGCAGTTCTTC
>TRBV4-1|.|TRBJ2-7|.
CASSHYTGLEQYF
TGCGCCAGCAGCCACTATACAGGGCTCGAGCAGTACTTC
>TRBV7-9|.|TRBJ1-1|.
CASSLVVRANTEAFF
TGTGCCAGCAGCTTAGTAGTCAGGGCGAACACTGAAGCTTTCTTT
>TRBV29-1|few|TRBJ1-2|.
CSVEGTPYGYTF
TGCAGCGTTGAGGGGACACCGTATGGCTACACCTTC
>TRBV20-1|.|TRBJ1-5|.
CSARGLGRDFQPQHF
TGCAGTGCTAGAGGGTTAGGGAGGGATTTTCAGCCCCAGCATTTT
>TRBV20-1|.|TRBJ1-1|.
CSARHLEGLMNTEAFF
TGCAGTGCTAGGCATTTGGAGGGGCTTATGAACACTGAAGCTTTCTTT
>TRBV7-9|few|TRBJ1-2|.
CASSPRSPGGNYGYTF
TGTGCCAGCAGCCCGAGATCGCCAGGAGGGAACTATGGCTACACCTTC
>TRBV5-1|few|TRBJ1-5|.
CASSLVTRHPGNQPQHF
TGCGCCAGCAGCTTGGTTACTCGGCACCCCGGCAATCAGCCCCAGCATTTT
>TRBV2|once|TRBJ2-2|.
CASSESHNTGELFF
TGTGCCAGCAGTGAATCGCATAACACCGGGGAGCTGTTTTTT
>TRBV5-4|.|TRBJ1-2|TRBD1
CASSLGQGERLFYGYTF
TGTGCCAGCAGCCTGGGACAGGGGGAGCGGCTTTTCTATGGCTACACCTTC
>TRBV5-4|few|TRBJ1-1|TRBD1
CASSLGTDEYTEAFF
TGTGCCAGCAGTTTAGGGACAGATGAGTACACTGAAGCTTTCTTT
>TRBV5-8|.|TRBJ2-5|.
CASSLLAEETQYF
TGTGCCAGCAGCTTATTAGCCGAAGAGACCCAGTACTTC
>TRBV7-9|.|TRBJ2-7|.
CASSLGPDGEQYF
TGTGCCAGCAGCTTAGGGCCAGACGGCGAGCAGTACTTC